A single sample is the source of the 17 T cell receptor beta chains below, sequenced in a study of cytomegalovirus exposure and HLA in healthy donors. With 60 Vbeta and 13 Jbeta primers, the PCR was carried out. Method: immunoSEQ multiplex PCR; TCRdb's copy keeps in-frame clones and lacks some. This sample has some 140,000 clones; 65% to 80% occur once, and the top ten carry 8.8%. Sequencing was done on a sample of PBMCs. These receptor sequences come from a woman aged 45-60 years in good health and CMV-seropositive.

The chain has TRBV9 and TRBJ2-1, with TRBD2 identical over 11 bases. The CDR3 spans 15 residues. The J segment lost 6 bases and the V segment lost 5 bases, leaving 7 bases of the junction unmatched. Germline CDR1 is SGDLS and CDR2 is YYNGEE. CDR3 sequence reads: CASSIAGGPTNEQFF. The DNA for the CDR3 is TGTGCCAGCAGTATAGCGGGGGGGCCGACCAATGAGCAGTTCTTC.

CDR3 loop: CASTAPGLSYEQYF. The CDR3 region has the DNA TGTGCCAGCACCGCTCCGGGTCTATCCTACGAGCAGTACTTC. V is TRBV28 and J is TRBJ2-7; D uncertain. V dropped 7 bases and J dropped 1 base, with 14 bases sitting between them. CDR3 length: 14 amino acids. In germline, CDR1 is MDHEN, CDR2 SYDVKM.

The chain has TRBV7-9 and TRBJ2-7; 8 bases align to TRBD1. Germline V CDR1 and CDR2: SEHNR, FQNEAQ (reference sequence). The CDR3 is 15 amino acids. Trimming took 1 base from V and 5 from J; bases not matched to a gene: 7. The CDR3 is CASSLGDDRGHEQYF. As DNA, the CDR3 is TGTGCCAGCAGCTTAGGGGACGACAGGGGTCACGAGCAGTACTTC.

The chain combines TRBV6-6 with TRBJ1-4, with D perhaps TRBD1 (5 bases). This CDR3 region has 16 residues. Germline CDR1 reads MNHNY; CDR2 reads SVGAGI (reference sequence). The V end was cut by 0 bases, the J end by 6 bases, with 14 bases between. The CDR3 spells CASSYSAGIVDEKLFF. The DNA for the CDR3 is TGTGCCAGCAGTTACTCGGCAGGGATCGTGGATGAAAAACTGTTTTTT.

The chain joins TRBV29-1 to TRBJ1-1; D is possibly TRBD1 (5 bases). In germline, CDR1 is SQVTM, CDR2 ANQGSEA. Between the trimmed V and J ends, which lost 1 base and 10 bases, there was a span of 10 bases. This CDR3 has 11 residues. This CDR3 is CSVEVGAIAFF. In DNA form, the CDR3 reads TGCAGCGTTGAAGTAGGGGCTATAGCTTTCTTT.

The chain employs TRBV6-5 and TRBJ2-1; 9 nucleotides align to TRBD2. J lost 2 bases, V lost 2 bases, and 1 base had no gene match. CDR3 size: 15 residues. The germline V gene has CDR1 MNHEY and CDR2 SVGAGI. The CDR3 nucleotides are TGTGCCAGCAGTTACCAGCGGGGGGCCTACAATGAGCAGTTCTTC. Protein product: CASSYQRGAYNEQFF.

This chain joins TRBV6-1 and TRBJ1-6; a weak D match, TRBD1 (5 bases). The germline V gene has CDR1 MNHNS and CDR2 SASEGT. The V end lost 6 bases, the J end lost 8 bases, and 14 bases lay between the germline ends. The CDR3 has 14 residues. The CDR3 reads CASRAGQDYSPLHF. The CDR3, as DNA: TGTGCCAGCAGAGCTGGACAAGACTATTCACCCCTCCACTTT.

This chain uses TRBV4-2 with TRBJ2-2; TRBD2 matches at 13 bases. Germline V CDR1 and CDR2: LGHNA, YNFKEQ. This CDR3 contains 18 residues. Unmatched junction bases numbered 7, after V lost 1 base and J lost 5 bases. Here the CDR3 reads CASSQVTSGGAGTGELFF. The CDR3 region has the DNA TGTGCCAGCAGCCAAGTCACTAGCGGGGGGGCAGGAACCGGGGAGCTGTTTTTT.

The rearrangement joins TRBV11-3 to TRBJ2-7; D is perhaps TRBD2 (5 bases). V lost 1 base to trimming and J lost 3 bases, with 13 bases between them. This CDR3 is built from 15 residues. CDR1 and CDR2 from the germline V gene are SGHNT and YENEEA. CDR3 region: CASSLGRGRNYEQYF. In DNA form, the CDR3 reads TGTGCCAGCAGCTTAGGCAGAGGGCGCAACTACGAGCAGTACTTC. Full variable domain (rest looked up from reference TRBV11-3 and TRBJ2-7): EAGVVQSPRYKIIEKKQPVAFWCNPISGHNTLYWYLQNLGQGPELLIRYENEEAVDDSQLPKDRFSAERLKGVDSTLKIQPAELGDSAVYLCASSLGRGRNYEQYFGPGTRLTVT.

The genes are TRBV6-5 and TRBJ2-5; D is unclear. V was clipped by 0 bases and J by 5 bases, with 10 bases between them. CDR1 MNHEY and CDR2 SVGAGI come from the germline V gene. CDR3 length: 14 amino acids. The CDR3, as DNA: TGTGCCAGCAGTTACTCGAGTCTGCGCGAGACCCAGTACTTC. Its protein is CASSYSSLRETQYF.

The J gene is TRBJ2-7, the V gene TRBV28, with TRBD1 as a possible D gene (6 bases). V was trimmed by 2 bases and J by 7 bases, leaving 9 bases between them. The germline CDR1 and CDR2 sequences are MDHEN and SYDVKM. The CDR3 has 12 residues. CDR3 protein: CASSLQGWEQYF. The CDR3 bases are TGTGCCAGCAGTTTACAGGGGTGGGAGCAGTACTTC.

This clone has just a few counts. The genes are TRBV29-1 and TRBJ2-3; D is unclear. The germline V gene encodes CDR1 SQVTM and CDR2 ANQGSEA. The CDR3 totals 11 residues. The V and J ends lost 6 bases and 3 bases respectively, with 7 bases between them. The CDR3 sequence: CSVLRTDTQYF. In nucleotides, the CDR3 is TGCAGCGTCCTGCGTACAGATACGCAGTATTTT.

This clone appeared a few times. The CDR3: CASSPGGSGHNEQFF. The DNA for the CDR3 is TGTGCCAGCAGCCCCGGGGGTAGCGGCCACAATGAGCAGTTCTTC. V usage is TRBV7-9 and J usage is TRBJ2-1; D may be TRBD2 (6 bases). Trimming took off 5 bases at V and 5 bases at J, with 16 bases between the two ends. Germline V CDR1 and CDR2: SEHNR, FQNEAQ (reference sequence). The CDR3 is 15 amino acids.

This chain joins TRBV9 and TRBJ1-6; weak D call: TRBD1 (5 bases). The V end was cut by 4 bases, the J end by 13 bases, with 18 bases between. The CDR3 covers 14 residues. Germline V gives CDR1 SGDLS, CDR2 YYNGEE. The CDR3 bases are TGTGCCAGCAGCCCAAACCTGGGCGGGGGGCCCCTCCACTTT. Its translation is CASSPNLGGGPLHF.

V and J are TRBV15 and TRBJ1-1; D gene uncertain. Germline values: CDR1 LNHNV, CDR2 YYDKDF (reference sequence). Deletions cut 3 bases from V and 4 bases from J, with 12 bases between. CDR3 length: 14 residues. CDR3 coding DNA: TGTGCCACCAGCAGGGAGAGGCAGCTCACTGAAGCTTTCTTT. Amino acids: CATSRERQLTEAFF.

The chain recombines TRBV7-3 with TRBJ2-1; tentatively, D is TRBD2 (6 bases). The CDR3 sequence is 14 residues long. Germline CDR1 SGHTA, CDR2 FQGTGA. The ends were cut back, 5 bases at V and 4 bases at J, with 12 bases in the middle. CDR3 coding DNA: TGTGCCAGCAGCCTCCTGGGGGGATACAATGAGCAGTTCTTC. It codes for CASSLLGGYNEQFF.

The chain links TRBV7-2 to TRBJ2-1, with D perhaps TRBD2 (5 bases). Germline CDR1 SGHTA, CDR2 FQGNSA. Trimming took off 1 base at V and 10 bases at J, with 17 bases between the two ends. This CDR3 has 15 amino acids. CDR3 region: CASSLEATTSGEQFF. CDR3 DNA sequence: TGTGCCAGCAGCTTAGAGGCGACTACCTCCGGAGAGCAGTTCTTC.